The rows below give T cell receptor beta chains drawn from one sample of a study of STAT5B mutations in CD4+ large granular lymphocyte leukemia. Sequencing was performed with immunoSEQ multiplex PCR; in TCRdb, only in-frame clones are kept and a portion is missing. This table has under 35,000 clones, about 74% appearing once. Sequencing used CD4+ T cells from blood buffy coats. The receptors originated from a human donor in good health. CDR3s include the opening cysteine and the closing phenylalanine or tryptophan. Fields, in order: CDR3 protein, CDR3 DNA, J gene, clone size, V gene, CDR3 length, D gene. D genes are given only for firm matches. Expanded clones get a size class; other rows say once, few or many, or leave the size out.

CAWSGHYEAFF TGTGCCTGGAGCGGACACTATGAAGCTTTCTTT TRBJ1-1 few TRBV30 11 -
CASSVELYGYTF TGTGCCAGCAGCGTAGAACTCTATGGCTACACCTTC TRBJ1-2 - TRBV7-2 12 -
CASSIGASVAKNIQYF TGTGCCAGTAGTATTGGGGCATCCGTAGCCAAAAACATTCAGTACTTC TRBJ2-4 - TRBV19 16 -
CASSEGTSGWQETQYF TGTGCCAGCAGTGAGGGGACTAGCGGATGGCAAGAGACCCAGTACTTC TRBJ2-5 - TRBV25-1 16 TRBD2
CASASGTVNSPLHF TGTGCCAGTGCGTCGGGGACGGTGAATTCACCCCTCCACTTT TRBJ1-6 - TRBV25-1 14 -
CASSLNGHEKLFF TGTGCCAGCAGCTTAAATGGCCATGAAAAACTGTTTTTT TRBJ1-4 - TRBV7-9 13 -
CASSPLTGELFF TGTGCCAGCTCACCACTCACCGGGGAGCTGTTTTTT TRBJ2-2 - TRBV18 12 -
CASSGNKLGSEDTQYF TGCGCCAGCAGTGGGAACAAACTGGGAAGCGAGGATACGCAGTATTTT TRBJ2-3 - TRBV10-2 16 -
CASSYSRGRTEAFF TGTGCCAGCAGTTACTCGCGGGGCAGGACTGAAGCTTTCTTT TRBJ1-1 - TRBV6-5 14 -
CASSQTWGPSGEQYF TGTGCCAGCAGCCAAACCTGGGGGCCCTCGGGCGAGCAGTACTTC TRBJ2-7 - TRBV14 15 -
CASSEGQHNQPQHF TGTGCCAGCAGTGAAGGCCAGCACAATCAGCCCCAGCATTTT TRBJ1-5 - TRBV2 14 -
CASSADRGLVNEQFF TGTGCCAGCAGTGCCGACAGGGGGCTTGTCAATGAGCAGTTCTTC TRBJ2-1 once TRBV6-1 15 TRBD1
CASSSVRTGMNTEAFF TGTGCCAGCAGCTCCGTCCGGACAGGGATGAACACTGAAGCTTTCTTT TRBJ1-1 - TRBV11-2 16 TRBD1
CASSKGQGAYHTGELFF TGTGCCAGCAGCAAGGGACAGGGGGCATACCACACCGGGGAGCTGTTTTTT TRBJ2-2 - TRBV9 17 TRBD1
CAWRDRRTSSGYTF TGTGCCTGGAGGGACAGACGGACTTCAAGTGGCTACACCTTC TRBJ1-2 - TRBV30 14 -
CASRGQGRGSPLHF TGTGCCAGCAGGGGACAGGGTAGGGGATCACCCCTCCACTTT TRBJ1-6 few TRBV6-6 14 TRBD1
CASSSFGKTNTEAFF TGTGCCAGCAGCTCCTTCGGGAAGACGAACACTGAAGCTTTCTTT TRBJ1-1 few TRBV11-3 15 -
CASSVLGTSSPLHF TGTGCCAGCAGCGTACTGGGAACTAGTTCACCCCTCCACTTT TRBJ1-6 - TRBV9 14 -
CASSRWAGEQETQYF TGTGCCAGCAGTCGATGGGCAGGGGAACAAGAGACCCAGTACTTC TRBJ2-5 - TRBV27 15 -
CSVSLGGGQPQHF TGCAGCGTATCCCTTGGGGGAGGTCAGCCCCAGCATTTT TRBJ1-5 - TRBV29-1 13 -
CAIRESLSGANVLTF TGTGCCATCAGGGAATCCCTCTCTGGGGCCAACGTCCTGACTTTC TRBJ2-6 - TRBV10-3 15 -
CASSQELRGRNNEKLFF TGTGCCAGCAGCCAAGAACTAAGAGGTCGTAATAATGAAAAACTGTTTTTT TRBJ1-4 - TRBV28 17 -
CASRSFPGGYYGYTF TGTGCCAGCAGGTCTTTTCCGGGAGGCTACTACGGCTACACCTTC TRBJ1-2 - TRBV2 15 -
CASSELQGSNQPQHF TGTGCCAGCAGTGAATTACAGGGGAGCAATCAGCCCCAGCATTTT TRBJ1-5 few TRBV6-1 15 TRBD1
CASSDLRNGANTEAFF TGCGCCAGCAGCGACCTGAGAAATGGGGCGAACACTGAAGCTTTCTTT TRBJ1-1 - TRBV5-1 16 -
CSARDRDGQYF TGCAGTGCTAGAGATAGGGATGGGCAGTATTTT TRBJ2-3 - TRBV20-1 11 -
CASSLGQREAFF TGTGCCAGCAGCCTTGGACAGCGCGAAGCTTTCTTT TRBJ1-1 - TRBV14 12 -
CASSGEFQETQYF TGCGCCAGCAGCGGGGAATTCCAAGAGACCCAGTACTTC TRBJ2-5 - TRBV5-1 13 -
CASSVSPGNEQFF TGTGCCAGCAGCGTATCTCCTGGGAATGAGCAGTTCTTC TRBJ2-1 - TRBV9 13 -
CASSFIDNEQFF TGTGCCAGCAGCTTCATAGACAATGAGCAGTTCTTC TRBJ2-1 - TRBV7-9 12 -
CASSLRLAGNTGELFF TGTGCCAGCAGCCTCAGACTAGCGGGGAACACCGGGGAGCTGTTTTTT TRBJ2-2 once TRBV11-3 16 TRBD2
CASSSLTGGGRYTF TGTGCCAGCAGCTCGCTGACAGGGGGAGGACGCTACACCTTC TRBJ1-2 - TRBV7-9 14 TRBD1
CASSALGRLAGGTQYF TGTGCCAGCAGCGCCCTGGGTCGACTAGCCGGGGGGACCCAGTACTTC TRBJ2-5 - TRBV9 16 TRBD2
CASSLMTPGQGGYGYTF TGCGCCAGCAGCCTTATGACCCCGGGACAGGGCGGATATGGCTACACCTTC TRBJ1-2 - TRBV4-1 17 TRBD1
CASSIGTGRRQPQHF TGTGCCAGCAGCATCGGGACAGGGCGGCGGCAGCCCCAGCATTTT TRBJ1-5 - TRBV5-6 15 TRBD1
CASSLAPTQYF TGTGCCAGCAGTCTAGCTCCTACGCAGTATTTT TRBJ2-3 - TRBV28 11 -
CASSIVRGSGELFF TGTGCCAGCAGCATCGTACGGGGGTCCGGGGAGCTGTTTTTT TRBJ2-2 - TRBV6-1 14 -
CASKHLSGETQYF TGTGCCAGCAAACATCTCTCGGGGGAGACCCAGTACTTC TRBJ2-5 - TRBV7-8 13 -
CSVDTGRTEAFF TGCAGCGTTGATACGGGGCGCACTGAAGCTTTCTTT TRBJ1-1 - TRBV29-1 12 -
CASSLAGLAGGQETQYF TGTGCCAGCAGCTTGGCCGGGCTAGCGGGAGGTCAAGAGACCCAGTACTTC TRBJ2-5 - TRBV5-4 17 TRBD2
CASSLDWSAGGAFF TGTGCCAGCAGCTTAGACTGGTCAGCTGGGGGGGCTTTCTTT TRBJ1-1 few TRBV11-2 14 -
CASSRDRGNYGYTF TGTGCCAGCAGTAGGGACAGGGGAAACTATGGCTACACCTTC TRBJ1-2 once TRBV6-5 14 TRBD1
CASSIGAAGGNEQFF TGTGCCAGTAGTATAGGGGCCGCGGGGGGCAATGAGCAGTTCTTC TRBJ2-1 - TRBV19 15 TRBD2
CASSLQGAYEQYF TGTGCCAGTAGTTTACAGGGGGCCTACGAGCAGTACTTC TRBJ2-7 - TRBV19 13 TRBD1
CASSEALLKGRTDSQHF TGTGCCAGCAGTGAAGCGCTTCTTAAGGGCAGGACCGACTCACAGCATTTT TRBJ1-5 - TRBV6-1 17 -
CASSPTLGGSPLHF TGTGCCAGCAGTCCGACTTTGGGGGGTTCACCCCTCCACTTT TRBJ1-6 few TRBV9 14 -
CASSPLTSGGRGELFF TGTGCCAGCAGCCCCCTGACTAGCGGGGGCCGCGGGGAGCTGTTTTTT TRBJ2-2 - TRBV4-2 16 TRBD2
CASSNPQGTEAFF TGTGCCAGTAGTAACCCACAGGGGACTGAAGCTTTCTTT TRBJ1-1 - TRBV19 13 TRBD1
CASSGTQVSYEQYF TGTGCCAGCAGCGGGACACAAGTCTCCTACGAGCAGTACTTC TRBJ2-7 - TRBV11-2 14 -
CASSLIGERGSEQYF TGTGCCAGCAGCCTAATCGGGGAACGGGGCAGCGAGCAGTACTTC TRBJ2-7 - TRBV9 15 -
CASSYTGSSGNTIYF TGTGCCAGCAGTTATACAGGGAGCTCTGGAAACACCATATATTTT TRBJ1-3 - TRBV6-6 15 -
CASPSGAFF TGTGCTAGTCCCTCGGGAGCTTTCTTT TRBJ1-1 - TRBV5-4 9 -